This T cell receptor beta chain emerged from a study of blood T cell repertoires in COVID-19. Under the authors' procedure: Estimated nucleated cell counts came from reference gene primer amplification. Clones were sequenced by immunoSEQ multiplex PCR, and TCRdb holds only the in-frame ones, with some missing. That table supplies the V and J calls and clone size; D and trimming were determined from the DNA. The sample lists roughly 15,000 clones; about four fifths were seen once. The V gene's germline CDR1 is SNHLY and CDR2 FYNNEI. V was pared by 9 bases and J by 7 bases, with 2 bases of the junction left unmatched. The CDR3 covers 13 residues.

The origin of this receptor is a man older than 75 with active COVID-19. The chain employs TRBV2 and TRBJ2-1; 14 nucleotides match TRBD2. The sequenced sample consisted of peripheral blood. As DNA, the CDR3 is TGTGCCAGAGGGACTAGCGGGAGTAATGAGCAGTTCTTC. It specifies CARGTSGSNEQFF. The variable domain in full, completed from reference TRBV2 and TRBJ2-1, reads EPEVTQTPSHQVTQMGQEVILRCVPISNHLYFYWYRQILGQKVEFLVSFYNNEISEKSEIFDDQFSVERPDGSNFTLKIRSTKLEDSAMYFCARGTSGSNEQFFGPGTRLTVL.